This T cell receptor (beta chain) emerged from a study of shared clonotypes between healthy human individuals. This CDR3 is built from 16 residues. Germline values: CDR1 SGHTA, CDR2 FQGTGA. V lost 4 bases and J lost 4, with 19 bases in between. Assay used: immunoSEQ multiplex PCR; TCRdb lists only in-frame clones, some missing. The table includes approximately 2.3 million clones, 85% to 95% detected once. As for this clone: Its antigen is undetermined.

The study enrolled healthy HIV-negative adults without recent acute infections or vaccinations as donors. A CD45RA+ naive subset and a CD45RA-negative memory subset were split from CD4+ cells. Study-level points and caveats: Shared across a few donors were roughly 5% of the naive CD4 clonotypes.

The V and J genes are TRBV7-3 and TRBJ1-1; TRBD1 might be the D (5 bases). The clonotype comes from a man younger than 35 in good health. Some clones in this sample may be carry-over from other donors' samples. The sequenced sample consisted of naive CD4+ T cells from PBMCs. Subset indicated: CD45RA+ positively selected. The CDR3 sequence is CASSYGSGTTPTEAFF. Written as DNA, the CDR3 is TGTGCCAGCAGCTACGGGTCAGGGACGACTCCCACTGAAGCTTTCTTT.